The rows below give T cell receptor beta chains drawn from one sample of a study of blood T cells in healthy people across ages. In TCRdb, the 5' RACE reads were re-called with MiXCR into one record per CDR3 protein. Altogether 1,800,000 or so distinct CDR3 sequences are present, about two fifths being singletons, with the ten largest covering roughly 24%. The sample taken for sequencing was blood. Receptors originate from a human donor in good health. Both conserved end residues are part of each CDR3. Fields, in order: J gene, V gene, CDR3 protein.

TRBJ1-5,TRBV6-6,CASSRQEANQPQHF
TRBJ2-5,TRBV28,CASSFRSRETQYF
TRBJ2-2,TRBV7-3,CASSLMDAYTGELFF
TRBJ2-3,TRBV7-8,CASSLRQTSTDTQYF
TRBJ2-1,TRBV15,CATSRDSGGANEQFF
TRBJ2-3,TRBV7-9,CASSPSGYQYITSTDTQYF
TRBJ1-1,TRBV5-1,CASSPRTGAEAFF
TRBJ2-7,TRBV4-1,CASSPGVFQYEQYF
TRBJ1-2,TRBV7-2,CASSRDRALGYTF
TRBJ2-3,TRBV4-2,CASSLVRGQSDTQYF
TRBJ2-1,TRBV7-6,CASSLLKNPQNRQGAYNEQFF
TRBJ2-3,TRBV6-5,CASTKGSGGRTDTQYF
TRBJ2-6,TRBV5-1,CASSLPDREGAGANVLTF
TRBJ2-1,TRBV9,CASSVAQGFQTYNEQFF
TRBJ2-1,TRBV28,CASSFQTQGGKQFF
TRBJ2-5,TRBV4-1,CASSQIGREAQYF
TRBJ2-5,TRBV4-1,CASSQGRTGDEETQYF
TRBJ2-3,TRBV9,CASSVEGTGTDTQYF
TRBJ2-7,TRBV7-2,CASSLVAGESYEQYF
TRBJ1-2,TRBV20-1,CSASGARGYGYTF
TRBJ1-1,TRBV12-3/TRBV12-4,CASSTYAGHTEAFF
TRBJ2-5,TRBV5-5,CASSPDPRRETQYF
TRBJ2-3,TRBV2,CASKSGGGDNTQYF
TRBJ2-1,TRBV7-8,CASSLVPGQGSFGTWAEQFF
TRBJ1-2,TRBV7-9,CASSYSDSAGYTF
TRBJ2-5,TRBV10-3,CATSSREGLETQYF
TRBJ2-3,TRBV29-1,CSVEALLRVDTQYF
TRBJ1-3,TRBV11-2,CASSKLGASSGNTIYF
TRBJ2-3,TRBV13,CASSPSADLADTQYF
TRBJ2-7,TRBV6-4,CASTIYAVRLATYEQYF
TRBJ2-3,TRBV29-1,CSVGGTSGGRSTDTQYF
TRBJ2-7,TRBV7-2,CASSRASFSYEQYF
TRBJ2-5,TRBV7-2,CASSGASGETQYF
TRBJ2-1,TRBV5-4,CASSLGGSGGADEQFF
TRBJ1-1,TRBV3-1,CASSQDSGQKAFF
TRBJ2-5,TRBV29-1,CSVEGGLGETQYF
TRBJ2-3,TRBV4-1,CASSLTSGESDTQYF
TRBJ2-6,TRBV7-2,CASSLAASGAGANVLTF
TRBJ2-7,TRBV6-5,CASRLGTSIYEQYF
TRBJ1-2,TRBV7-2,CASSLDGVKNYGYTF
.,TRBV12-3/TRBV12-4,CASSLRGRCEQYF
TRBJ1-2,TRBV4-2,CASSQETRGAWVYTF
TRBJ1-5,TRBV19,CASRRSRNQPQHF
TRBJ2-1,TRBV5-4,CASSLGLAGGLGANEQFF
TRBJ2-1,TRBV20-1,CSASTSGGADDEQFF
TRBJ2-3,TRBV21-1,CASSKLAGGLPDTQYF
TRBJ1-4,TRBV7-8,CASSADRVTTNEKLFF
TRBJ2-2,TRBV13,CASSPVGVRVNTGEPFF
TRBJ1-2,TRBV7-2,CASSQQGATNYGHTF
TRBJ2-5,TRBV7-7,CASRRTIQETQYF
TRBJ2-1,TRBV20-1,CSARNLRGGVYNEQFF
TRBJ2-1,TRBV20-1,CSAYPGQGKEQFF
TRBJ2-1,TRBV5-1,CASSGLGGSDNEQFF
TRBJ2-5,TRBV5-1,CASSWGLDVETQYF
TRBJ2-7,TRBV9,CASSVGESYEQYF